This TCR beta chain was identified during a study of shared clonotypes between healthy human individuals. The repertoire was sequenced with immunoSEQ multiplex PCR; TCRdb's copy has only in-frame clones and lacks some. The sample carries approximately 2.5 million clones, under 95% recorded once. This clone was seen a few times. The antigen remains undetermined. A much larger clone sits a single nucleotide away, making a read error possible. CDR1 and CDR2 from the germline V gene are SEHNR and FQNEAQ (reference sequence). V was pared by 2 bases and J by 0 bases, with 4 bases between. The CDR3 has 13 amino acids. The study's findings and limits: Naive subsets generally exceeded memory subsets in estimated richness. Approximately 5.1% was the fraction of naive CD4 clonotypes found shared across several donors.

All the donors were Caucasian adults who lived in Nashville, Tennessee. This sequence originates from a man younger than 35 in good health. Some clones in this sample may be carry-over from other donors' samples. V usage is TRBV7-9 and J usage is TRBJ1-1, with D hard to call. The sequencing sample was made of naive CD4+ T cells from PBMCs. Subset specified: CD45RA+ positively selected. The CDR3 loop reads CASSLQVNTEAFF. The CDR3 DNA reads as TGTGCCAGCAGCTTACAGGTGAACACTGAAGCTTTCTTT.